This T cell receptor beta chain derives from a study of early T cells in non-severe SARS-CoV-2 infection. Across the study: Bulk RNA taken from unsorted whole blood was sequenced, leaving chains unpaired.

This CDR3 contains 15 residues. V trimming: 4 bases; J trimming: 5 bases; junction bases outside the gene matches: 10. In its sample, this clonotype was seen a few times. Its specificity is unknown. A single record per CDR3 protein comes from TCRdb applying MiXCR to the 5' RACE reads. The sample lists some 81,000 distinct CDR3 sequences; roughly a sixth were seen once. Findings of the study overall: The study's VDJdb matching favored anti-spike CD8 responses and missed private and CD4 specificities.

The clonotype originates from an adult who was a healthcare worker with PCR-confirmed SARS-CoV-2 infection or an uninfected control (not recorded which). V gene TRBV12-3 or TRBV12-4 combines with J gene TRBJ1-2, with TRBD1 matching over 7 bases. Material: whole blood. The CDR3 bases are TGTGCCAGCAGTTCTTGGGACAGTCACCCATATGGCTACACCTTC. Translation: CASSSWDSHPYGYTF.